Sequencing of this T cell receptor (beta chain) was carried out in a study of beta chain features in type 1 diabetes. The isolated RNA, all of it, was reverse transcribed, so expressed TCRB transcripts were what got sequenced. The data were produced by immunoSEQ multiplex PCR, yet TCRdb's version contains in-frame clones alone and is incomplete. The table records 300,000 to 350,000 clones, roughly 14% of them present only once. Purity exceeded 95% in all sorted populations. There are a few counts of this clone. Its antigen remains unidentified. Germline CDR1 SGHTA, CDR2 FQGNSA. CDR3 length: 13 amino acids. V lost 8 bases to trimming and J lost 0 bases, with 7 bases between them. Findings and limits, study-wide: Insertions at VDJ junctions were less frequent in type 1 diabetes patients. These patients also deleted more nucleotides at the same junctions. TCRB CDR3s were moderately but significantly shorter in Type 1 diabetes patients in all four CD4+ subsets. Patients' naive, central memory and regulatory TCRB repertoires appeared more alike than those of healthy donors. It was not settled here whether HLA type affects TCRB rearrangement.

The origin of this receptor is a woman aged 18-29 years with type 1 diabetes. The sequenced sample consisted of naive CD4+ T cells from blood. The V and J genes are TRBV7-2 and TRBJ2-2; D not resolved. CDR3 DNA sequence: TGTGCCAGCCTCCCTTCGAACACCGGGGAGCTGTTTTTT. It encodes CASLPSNTGELFF.